The 21 T cell receptor beta chains listed next were all sequenced from one sample in a study of blood T cell repertoires in COVID-19. Sequencing used immunoSEQ multiplex PCR; TCRdb keeps in-frame clones, though not all of them. The sample yields around 200,000 clones, under 90% seen once. Sequencing was done on a sample of peripheral blood. These receptors were taken from a man older than 75 with acute or convalescent COVID-19.

The chain links TRBV5-1 to TRBJ2-2; 11 bases line up with TRBD2. Trimming removed 0 bases from V and 5 bases from J; junction bases left unmatched: 6. The CDR3 runs 17 residues. The V gene's germline CDR1 is SGHRS and CDR2 YFSETQ. The CDR3 spells CASSLAGLAGPTGELFF. The DNA for the CDR3 is TGCGCCAGCAGCTTGGCCGGACTAGCGGGCCCGACCGGGGAGCTGTTTTTT.

This clone was picked up one time. CDR3 sequence reads: CASSRTGTTGELFF. CDR3 bases: TGTGCCAGCAGCCGGACAGGGACCACCGGGGAGCTGTTTTTT. The chain is built from TRBV7-8 and TRBJ2-2, with TRBD1 identical over 8 bases. Germline V lookup: CDR1 SGHVS, CDR2 FQNEAQ. V gave up 5 bases and J gave up 4 bases; unmatched junction bases: 3. CDR3 size: 14 residues. The full variable domain, its missing parts supplied by reference TRBV7-8 and TRBJ2-2, is GAGVSQSPRYKVAKRGQDVALRCDPISGHVSLFWYQQALGQGPEFLTYFQNEAQLDKSGLPSDRFFAERPEGSVSTLKIQRTQQEDSAVYLCASSRTGTTGELFFGEGSRLTVL.

The chain is built from TRBV27 and TRBJ2-3; 7 bases fit TRBD1. The V gene end was trimmed by 3 bases and the J gene end by 5 bases; junction bases not matched to a gene: 14. Germline lookup yields CDR1 MNHEY and CDR2 SMNVEV (reference sequence). CDR3 length: 17 residues. CDR3 nucleotide sequence: TGTGCCAGCAGTTTTCTCCCCCGGGACAGTCTGATAGATACGCAGTATTTT. This sequence encodes CASSFLPRDSLIDTQYF.

The V and J genes are TRBV19 and TRBJ1-2; tentative D call: TRBD1 (6 bases). V was cut by 5 bases and J by 6 bases, with 13 bases left in between. The germline V gene has CDR1 LNHDA and CDR2 SQIVND (reference sequence). There are 13 residues in the CDR3. The CDR3 coding sequence is TGTGCCAGTAGTGACAGGACCCCGGATGGCTACACCTTC. Its protein is CASSDRTPDGYTF.

The chain couples TRBV20-1 to TRBJ1-4; D remains unclear. The ends were cut back, 7 bases at V and 5 bases at J, with 8 bases in the middle. The germline V gene encodes CDR1 DFQATT and CDR2 SNEGSKA (reference sequence). CDR3 length: 11 residues. CDR3 sequence: CSVRQNEKLFF. In nucleotides, the CDR3 is TGCAGTGTTAGGCAGAATGAAAAACTGTTTTTT.

This clone came up a few times. The chain is built from TRBV19 and TRBJ1-5; 9 bases line up with TRBD1. V dropped 6 bases and J dropped 5; count of bases not matched to a gene: 2. CDR3 length: 13 amino acids. CDR1 is LNHDA and CDR2 is SQIVND in the germline V gene (reference sequence). The CDR3 loop is CASRGTGYQPQHF. In DNA, the CDR3 is TGTGCCAGTAGGGGGACAGGGTATCAGCCCCAGCATTTT. The full variable domain, rest sourced from reference TRBV19 and TRBJ1-5, is DGGITQSPKYLFRKEGQNVTLSCEQNLNHDAMYWYRQDPGQGLRLIYYSQIVNDFQKGDIAEGYSVSREKKESFPLTVTSAQKNPTAFYLCASRGTGYQPQHFGDGTRLSIL.

The chain is built from TRBV7-2 and TRBJ1-1; 11 bases map to TRBD1. With V trimmed by 0 bases and J by 5 bases, 11 bases remained unmatched. The CDR3 loop spans 18 amino acids. CDR1 and CDR2 from the germline V gene are SGHTA and FQGNSA. Here the CDR3 reads CASSLAIRTGGAGTEAFF. CDR3 nucleotide sequence: TGTGCCAGCAGCTTAGCGATAAGGACAGGGGGCGCAGGTACTGAAGCTTTCTTT. The entire variable domain, with the rest obtained from reference TRBV7-2 and TRBJ1-1, is as follows: GAGVSQSPSNKVTEKGKDVELRCDPISGHTALYWYRQSLGQGLEFLIYFQGNSAPDKSGLPSDRFSAERTGGSVSTLTIQRTQQEDSAVYLCASSLAIRTGGAGTEAFFGQGTRLTVV.

This rearrangement joins TRBV2 to TRBJ1-2, with D tentatively TRBD1 (5 bases). Trimming left V 3 bases short and J 8 bases short, with 19 bases between. The CDR3 is 15 residues long. The germline gives CDR1 SNHLY, CDR2 FYNNEI. This CDR3 reads CASSELAGPISGYTF. The CDR3 region has the DNA TGTGCCAGCAGTGAGTTGGCGGGGCCGATATCGGGCTACACCTTC.

The chain joins TRBV19 to TRBJ2-7; possible D gene TRBD1, 6 bases. CDR1 is LNHDA and CDR2 is SQIVND in the germline V gene (reference sequence). V was cut by 3 bases and J by 2 bases, with 11 bases left in between. The CDR3 is made up of 14 amino acids. In DNA form, the CDR3 reads TGTGCCAGTAGTATCAACACAGGGCCCTACGAGCAGTACTTC. Translating gives CASSINTGPYEQYF.

The V gene is TRBV10-2, the J gene TRBJ2-5; tentative D call: TRBD1 (5 bases). V was trimmed by 2 bases and J by 5 bases, leaving 12 bases between them. This CDR3 contains 14 residues. Per the germline V gene, CDR1 is WSHSY and CDR2 is SAAADI. The CDR3 spells CASSEAAGIETQYF. CDR3 bases: TGCGCCAGCAGTGAGGCGGCAGGGATTGAGACCCAGTACTTC.

The chain links TRBV7-9 to TRBJ1-4; unclear D gene. Germline V CDR1 and CDR2: SEHNR, FQNEAQ (reference sequence). The CDR3 loop spans 13 amino acids. V was cut by 5 bases and J by 2 bases, with 6 bases left in between. The CDR3 reads CASSGETNEKLFF. The CDR3 nucleotides are TGTGCCAGCAGCGGAGAGACTAATGAAAAACTGTTTTTT.

The rearrangement uses TRBV12-3 or TRBV12-4 and TRBJ1-1; perhaps TRBD1 as D (6 bases). This CDR3 comprises 13 residues. V was clipped by 6 bases and J by 8 bases, with 16 bases between them. The CDR3 loop reads CASSLDRTREAFF. The DNA of the CDR3 is TGTGCCAGCAGCCTTGACAGGACTAGAGAAGCTTTCTTT.

This rearrangement joins TRBV19 to TRBJ2-7, with TRBD2 matching 10 bases. Trimming cost V 3 bases and J 7 bases; bases outside gene matches: 9. In germline, CDR1 is LNHDA, CDR2 SQIVND (reference sequence). This CDR3 spans 15 amino acids. Here the CDR3 DNA reads TGTGCCAGTAGTATGTCCGGGACTAGCGTTGGGGAGCAGTACTTC. Protein sequence: CASSMSGTSVGEQYF.

The rearrangement uses TRBV18 and TRBJ1-6; 7 nucleotides agree with TRBD1. V shed 3 bases and J 8 bases; nucleotides not matched to a gene: 7. Germline-derived CDR1 and CDR2 are KGHSH and LQKENI. CDR3 length equals 15 residues. This CDR3 reads CASSPDRQGYSPLHF. For the CDR3, the DNA is TGTGCCAGCTCACCCGACCGACAGGGTTATTCACCCCTCCACTTT.

The chain is built from TRBV18 and TRBJ2-1; 10 positions agree with TRBD2. CDR3 length: 15 residues. Germline CDR1 is KGHSH and CDR2 is LQKENI. The V segment lost 3 bases and the J segment 7 bases; nucleotides outside the gene matches: 6. DNA for the CDR3: TGTGCCAGCTCACCCCGGCTAGCGGGAGTTAATGAGCAGTTCTTC. Translating gives CASSPRLAGVNEQFF.

The chain combines TRBV4-2 with TRBJ2-1; maybe TRBD2 (5 bases). CDR1 and CDR2 (germline): LGHNA, YNFKEQ. This CDR3 region has 14 residues. Trimming pared 2 bases from V and 9 bases from J, leaving 14 bases between. The CDR3 DNA is TGTGCCAGCAGCCAACAGGTAACGGGAAGTGAGCAGTTCTTC. Translation gives CASSQQVTGSEQFF.

This chain joins TRBV7-2 and TRBJ1-3, with D uncertain. Per the germline V gene, CDR1 is SGHTA and CDR2 is FQGNSA. The V and J ends lost 6 bases and 8 bases respectively, with 11 bases between them. This CDR3 contains 12 residues. The DNA for the CDR3 is TGTGCCAGCAGAAGGGCCGGGGACACCATATATTTT. Its translation: CASRRAGDTIYF.

The chain carries TRBV5-1 and TRBJ2-1; 10 positions match TRBD2. Germline lookup yields CDR1 SGHRS and CDR2 YFSETQ. Germline trimming cut 3 bases from V and 5 bases from J; bases unmatched to any gene: 8. This CDR3 is built from 16 residues. This CDR3 is CASSSPSGSPDNEQFF. CDR3 DNA: TGCGCCAGCAGCTCTCCTAGCGGGAGCCCAGACAATGAGCAGTTCTTC.

The V call is TRBV19, the J call TRBJ1-6; TRBD1 matches at 8 bases. Losses at the gene ends were 5 bases for V and 11 bases for J; bases not matched to a gene: 8. Germline V gene data show CDR1 as LNHDA and CDR2 as SQIVND (reference sequence). CDR3 length: 14 residues. CDR3 region: CASSQGQAVAPLHF. DNA for the CDR3: TGTGCCAGTAGTCAGGGACAGGCTGTGGCACCCCTCCACTTT. The variable domain in full, with the rest retrieved from reference TRBV19 and TRBJ1-6, is DGGITQSPKYLFRKEGQNVTLSCEQNLNHDAMYWYRQDPGQGLRLIYYSQIVNDFQKGDIAEGYSVSREKKESFPLTVTSAQKNPTAFYLCASSQGQAVAPLHFGNGTRLTVT.

V usage is TRBV23-1 and J usage is TRBJ1-4; 8 bases map to TRBD1. TRBV23-1 is flagged as an ORF with uncertain function. Trimming removed 4 bases from V and 4 bases from J; junction bases left unmatched: 5. This CDR3 is 15 amino acids long. The CDR3 DNA is TGCGCCAGCAGTCGACAGGGGCAAGTTAATGAAAAACTGTTTTTT. Translated: CASSRQGQVNEKLFF.

V and J are TRBV18 and TRBJ2-7, with a weak D call TRBD2 (6 bases). There are 12 residues in the CDR3. Looked up from germline, CDR1 is KGHSH and CDR2 is LQKENI. Between the trimmed V and J ends, which lost 5 bases and 7 bases, there was a span of 12 bases. CDR3 loop: CASSARLEEQYF. The CDR3 nucleotides are TGTGCCAGCTCAGCCAGACTAGAAGAGCAGTACTTC.